This passage covers 8 T cell receptor beta chains from one sample sequenced in a study of blood T cell repertoires in COVID-19. Profiling relied on immunoSEQ multiplex PCR, and the TCRdb table lists in-frame clones only, not all of them. The sample has about 430,000 clones; approximately 87% are singletons. The sample comprised PBMCs or T cells enriched from blood (not recorded which). The receptors stem from a woman under 40 with acute COVID-19.

The chain links TRBV7-2 to TRBJ1-3; 8 bases match TRBD1. CDR1 is SGHTA, CDR2 FQGNSA, per germline. Germline trimming cut 3 bases from V and 3 bases from J; bases unmatched to any gene: 16. This CDR3 has 19 amino acids. CDR3 DNA sequence: TGTGCCAGCAGCTTTGAAACACCACACAGGGGGTTTATTGGAAACACCATATATTTT. It is translated as CASSFETPHRGFIGNTIYF.

The rearrangement uses TRBV10-3 and TRBJ2-7, with D perhaps matching TRBD2 (6 bases). CDR1 and CDR2 from the germline V gene are ENHRY and SYGVKD. The CDR3 covers 13 residues. Trimming left V 4 bases short and J 4 bases short, with 11 bases between. This chain's CDR3 is CAISGGLAYEQYF. The CDR3, as DNA: TGTGCCATCAGTGGAGGGCTAGCGTACGAGCAGTACTTC.

This rearrangement joins TRBV19 to TRBJ1-2; TRBD1 matches 7 bases. V shed 6 bases and J 1 base; nucleotides not matched to a gene: 5. Per the germline V gene, CDR1 is LNHDA and CDR2 is SQIVND (reference sequence). CDR3 size: 14 residues. Here the CDR3 DNA reads TGTGCCAGTAGCTACAGGGGCCTTAACTATGGCTACACCTTC. Its protein product is CASSYRGLNYGYTF.

This clone was detected a few times. The V gene is TRBV30, the J gene TRBJ1-6, with 7 bases lining up with TRBD1. Germline V gene sequence: CDR1 GTSNPN, CDR2 SVGIG (reference sequence). CDR3 length: 15 amino acids. Trimming at V came to 1 base and at J to 6 bases, leaving 6 bases not matched to a gene. The CDR3 DNA follows: TGTGCCTGGAGTGGACAGGGTGGAACTAATTCACCCCTCCACTTT. It codes for CAWSGQGGTNSPLHF. The whole variable domain, filled in from reference TRBV30 and TRBJ1-6, reads SQTIHQWPATLVQPVGSPLSLECTVEGTSNPNLYWYRQAAGRGLQLLFYSVGIGQISSEVPQNLSASRPQDRQFILSSKKLLLSDSGFYLCAWSGQGGTNSPLHFGNGTRLTVT.

This chain connects TRBV13 to TRBJ2-1; 9 bases are shared with TRBD1. Looked up from germline, CDR1 is PRHDT and CDR2 is FYEKMQ (reference sequence). Trimming took 5 bases from V and 5 from J; bases not matched to a gene: 4. This CDR3 region has 14 residues. CDR3 region: CASSPRTGDNEQFF. DNA for the CDR3: TGTGCCAGCAGCCCGCGGACAGGGGACAATGAGCAGTTCTTC.

Points on this clone: In the same sample, other DNA sequences code for this CDR3. The chain has TRBV7-9 and TRBJ2-1; 12 nucleotides match TRBD2. The junction had 3 bases not matched to a gene; V was cut back by 2 bases and J by 7 bases. Germline-derived CDR1 and CDR2 are SEHNR and FQNEAQ (reference sequence). This CDR3 is 15 amino acids long. The CDR3, as DNA: TGTGCCAGCAGCTTACTAGCGGGGGGGCCTAATGAGCAGTTCTTC. Protein sequence: CASSLLAGGPNEQFF.

The V call is TRBV7-9, the J call TRBJ1-3, with 8 bases lining up with TRBD1. Trimming removed 2 bases from V and 8 bases from J; junction bases left unmatched: 5. The CDR3 covers 14 residues. Per the germline V gene, CDR1 is SEHNR and CDR2 is FQNEAQ (reference sequence). The CDR3 coding sequence is TGTGCCAGCAGCTTATCGACAGGGGCGGACACCATATATTTT. Translating it yields CASSLSTGADTIYF.

This chain connects TRBV5-6 to TRBJ2-1; tentatively, D is TRBD2 (5 bases). CDR3 length: 15 amino acids. The V gene lost 4 bases and the J gene lost 7 bases, with 18 bases spanning the gap. Looked up from germline, CDR1 is SGHDT and CDR2 is YYEEEE. As DNA, the CDR3 is TGTGCCAGCAGCCGAACGGGGTTAGGTGGGAATGAGCAGTTCTTC. It translates to CASSRTGLGGNEQFF.